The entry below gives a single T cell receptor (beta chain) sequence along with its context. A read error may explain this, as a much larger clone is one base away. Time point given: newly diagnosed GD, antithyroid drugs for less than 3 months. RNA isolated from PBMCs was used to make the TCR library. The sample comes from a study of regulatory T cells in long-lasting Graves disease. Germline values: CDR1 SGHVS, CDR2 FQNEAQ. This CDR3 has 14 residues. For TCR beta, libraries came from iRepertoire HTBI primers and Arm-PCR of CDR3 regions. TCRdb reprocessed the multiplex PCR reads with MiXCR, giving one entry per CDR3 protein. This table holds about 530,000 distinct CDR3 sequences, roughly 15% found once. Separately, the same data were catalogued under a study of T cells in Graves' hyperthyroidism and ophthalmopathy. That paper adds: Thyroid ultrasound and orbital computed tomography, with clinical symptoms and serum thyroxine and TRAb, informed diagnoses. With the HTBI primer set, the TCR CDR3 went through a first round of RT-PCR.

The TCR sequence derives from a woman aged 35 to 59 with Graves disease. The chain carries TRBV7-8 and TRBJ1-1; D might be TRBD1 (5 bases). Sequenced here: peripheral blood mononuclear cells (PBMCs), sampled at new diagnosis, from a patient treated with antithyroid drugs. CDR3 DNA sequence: TGTGCCAGCAGCTTGGAAAAGGGGAACACTGGAGCTTTCTTT. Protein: CASSLEKGNTGAFF.